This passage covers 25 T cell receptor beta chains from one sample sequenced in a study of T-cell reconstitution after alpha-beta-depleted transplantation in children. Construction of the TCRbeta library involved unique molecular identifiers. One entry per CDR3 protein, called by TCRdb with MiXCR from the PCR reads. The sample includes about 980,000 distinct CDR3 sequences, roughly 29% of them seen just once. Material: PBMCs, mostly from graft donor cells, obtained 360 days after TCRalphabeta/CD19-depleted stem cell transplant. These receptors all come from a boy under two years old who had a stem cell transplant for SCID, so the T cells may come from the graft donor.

The CDR3 sequence: CASSQDKLESNYGYTF. DNA of the CDR3: TGCGCCAGCAGCCAAGATAAGCTAGAATCTAACTATGGCTACACCTTC. V is TRBV4-1 and J is TRBJ1-2; D call uncertain. V dropped 0 bases and J dropped 0 bases, with 11 bases sitting between them. Germline CDR1 and CDR2: MGHRA and YSYEKL. The CDR3 contains 16 residues.

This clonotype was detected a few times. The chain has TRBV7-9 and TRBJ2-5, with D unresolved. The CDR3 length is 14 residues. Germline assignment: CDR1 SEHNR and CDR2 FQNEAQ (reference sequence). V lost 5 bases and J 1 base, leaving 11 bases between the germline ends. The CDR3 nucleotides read TGTGCCAGCAGCCCCCCACCAGCCCAAGAGACCCAGTACTTC. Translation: CASSPPPAQETQYF.

In nucleotides, the CDR3 is TGTGCCAGCAGCCGCCGACAGGGGTGCTCCTACGAGCAGTACTTC. The encoded protein is CASSRRQGCSYEQYF. This chain connects TRBV7-8 to TRBJ2-7; TRBD1 matches 8 bases. Germline assignment: CDR1 SGHVS and CDR2 FQNEAQ. The CDR3 totals 15 residues. The J segment lost 0 bases and the V segment lost 5 bases, leaving 6 bases of the junction unmatched.

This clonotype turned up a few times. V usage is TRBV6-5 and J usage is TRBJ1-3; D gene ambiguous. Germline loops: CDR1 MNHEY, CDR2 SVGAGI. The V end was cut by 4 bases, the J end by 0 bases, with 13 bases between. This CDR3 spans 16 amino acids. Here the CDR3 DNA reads TGTGCCAGCAGTTCCCCCCGCGGCCCCTCTGGAAACACCATATATTTT. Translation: CASSSPRGPSGNTIYF.

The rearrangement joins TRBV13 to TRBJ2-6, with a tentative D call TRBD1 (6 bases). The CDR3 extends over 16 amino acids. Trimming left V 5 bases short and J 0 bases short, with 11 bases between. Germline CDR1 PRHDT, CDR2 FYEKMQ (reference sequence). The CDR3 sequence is CASSLPGDSGANVLTF. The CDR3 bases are TGTGCCAGCAGCCTACCAGGGGACTCTGGGGCCAACGTCCTGACTTTC.

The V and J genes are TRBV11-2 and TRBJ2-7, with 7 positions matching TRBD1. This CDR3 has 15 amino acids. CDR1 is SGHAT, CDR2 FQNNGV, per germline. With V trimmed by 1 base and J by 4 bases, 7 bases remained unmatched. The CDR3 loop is CASSLGDSSIYEQYF. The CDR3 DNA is TGTGCCAGCAGCTTAGGGGACAGCAGTATTTACGAGCAGTACTTC.

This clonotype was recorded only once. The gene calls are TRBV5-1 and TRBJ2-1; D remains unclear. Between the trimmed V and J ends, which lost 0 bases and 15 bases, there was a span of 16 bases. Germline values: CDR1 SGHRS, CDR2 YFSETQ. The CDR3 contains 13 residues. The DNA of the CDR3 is TGCGCCAGCAGCTTGGATTACCTGATAGGTCTGTTCTTC. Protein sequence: CASSLDYLIGLFF.

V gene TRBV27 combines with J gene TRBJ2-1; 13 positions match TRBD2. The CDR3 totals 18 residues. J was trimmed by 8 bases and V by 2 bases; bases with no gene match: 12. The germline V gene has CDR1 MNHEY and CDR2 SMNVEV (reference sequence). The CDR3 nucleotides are TGTGCCAGCAGTTTAGGCGGGACGGGGACTAGCGGGGTGGATGAGCAGTTCTTC. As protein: CASSLGGTGTSGVDEQFF.

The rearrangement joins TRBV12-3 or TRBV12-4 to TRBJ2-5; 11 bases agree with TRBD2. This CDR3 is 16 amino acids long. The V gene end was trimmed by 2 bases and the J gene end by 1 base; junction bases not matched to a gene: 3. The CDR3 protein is CASSLYGTSGQETQYF. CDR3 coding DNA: TGTGCCAGCAGTTTATACGGGACTAGCGGCCAAGAGACCCAGTACTTC.

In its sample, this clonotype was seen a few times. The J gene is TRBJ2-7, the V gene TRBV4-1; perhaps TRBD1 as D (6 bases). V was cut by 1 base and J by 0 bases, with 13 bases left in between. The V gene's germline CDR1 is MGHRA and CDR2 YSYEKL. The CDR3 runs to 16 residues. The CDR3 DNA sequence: TGCGCCAGCAGCCAAGGGACAGCGTTTAGCTCCTACGAGCAGTACTTC. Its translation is CASSQGTAFSSYEQYF.

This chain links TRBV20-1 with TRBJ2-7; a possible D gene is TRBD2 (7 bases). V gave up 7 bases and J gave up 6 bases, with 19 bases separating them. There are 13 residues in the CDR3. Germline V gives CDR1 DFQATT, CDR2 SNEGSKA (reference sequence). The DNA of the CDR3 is TGCAGTGTCGCGAAGGGGGGGGAGCGCGAGCAGTACTTC. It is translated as CSVAKGGEREQYF.

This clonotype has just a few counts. CDR3 DNA sequence: TGTGCCAGCAGTTATGGGCACCTCTACGAGCAGTACTTC. It encodes CASSYGHLYEQYF. V and J are TRBV6-5 and TRBJ2-7; unclear D gene. The CDR3 contains 13 residues. Trimming removed 3 bases at V and 3 bases at J, with 9 bases between. In germline, CDR1 is MNHEY, CDR2 SVGAGI.

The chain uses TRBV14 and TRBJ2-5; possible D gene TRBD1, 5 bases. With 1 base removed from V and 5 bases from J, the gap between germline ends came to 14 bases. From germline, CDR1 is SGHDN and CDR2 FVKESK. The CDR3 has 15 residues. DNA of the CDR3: TGTGCCAGCAGCCAAGTCGGTGGGGCCTGGGAGACCCAGTACTTC. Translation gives CASSQVGGAWETQYF.

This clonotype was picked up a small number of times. The CDR3 region has the DNA TGTGCCAGCAGCTCCGGGGGGGCCGGCAAAAATGAGCAGTTCTTC. This translates into CASSSGGAGKNEQFF. The J gene is TRBJ2-1, the V gene TRBV7-3; 8 bases are a match to TRBD2. J was trimmed by 7 bases and V by 4 bases; bases with no gene match: 9. This CDR3 is built from 15 residues. Germline V gene sequence: CDR1 SGHTA, CDR2 FQGTGA.

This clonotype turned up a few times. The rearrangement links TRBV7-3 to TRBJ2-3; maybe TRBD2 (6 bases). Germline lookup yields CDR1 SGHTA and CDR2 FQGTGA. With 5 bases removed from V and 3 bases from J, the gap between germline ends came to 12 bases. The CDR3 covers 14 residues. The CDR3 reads CASSPRTTTDTQYF. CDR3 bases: TGTGCCAGCAGCCCGCGGACTACGACAGATACGCAGTATTTT. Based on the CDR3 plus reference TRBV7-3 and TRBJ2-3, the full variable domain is GAGVSQTPSNKVTEKGKYVELRCDPISGHTALYWYRQSLGQGPEFLIYFQGTGAADDSGLPNDRFFAVRPEGSVSTLKIQRTERGDSAVYLCASSPRTTTDTQYFGPGTRLTVL.

The CDR3 loop is CASSDRGAAGTEAFF. The CDR3 DNA follows: TGTGCCAGCAGTGACCGCGGGGCGGCGGGCACTGAAGCTTTCTTT. V usage is TRBV6-1 and J usage is TRBJ1-1; a weak D match, TRBD1 (5 bases). V dropped 3 bases and J dropped 4 bases, with 15 bases sitting between them. Germline V gives CDR1 MNHNS, CDR2 SASEGT. CDR3 size: 15 residues.

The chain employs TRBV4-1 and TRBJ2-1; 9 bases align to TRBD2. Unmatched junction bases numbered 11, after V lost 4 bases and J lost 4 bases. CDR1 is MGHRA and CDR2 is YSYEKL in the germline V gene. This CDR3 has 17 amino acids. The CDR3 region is CASSPPPTSGGYNEQFF. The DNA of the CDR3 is TGCGCCAGCAGCCCACCCCCGACGAGCGGGGGGTACAATGAGCAGTTCTTC.

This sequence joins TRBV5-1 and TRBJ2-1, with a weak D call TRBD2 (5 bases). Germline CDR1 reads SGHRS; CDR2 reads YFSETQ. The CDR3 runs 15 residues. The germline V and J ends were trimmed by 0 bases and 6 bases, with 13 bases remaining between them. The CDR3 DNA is TGCGCCAGCAGCTTGGGAGGAGGTGGATCCAATGAGCAGTTCTTC. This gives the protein CASSLGGGGSNEQFF.

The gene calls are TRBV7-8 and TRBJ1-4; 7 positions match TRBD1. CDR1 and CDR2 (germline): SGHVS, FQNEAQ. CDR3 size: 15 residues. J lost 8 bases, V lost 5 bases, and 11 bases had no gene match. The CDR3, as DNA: TGTGCCAGCAGCCCGGACCGGACAGGTCGCGAAAAACTGTTTTTT. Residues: CASSPDRTGREKLFF.

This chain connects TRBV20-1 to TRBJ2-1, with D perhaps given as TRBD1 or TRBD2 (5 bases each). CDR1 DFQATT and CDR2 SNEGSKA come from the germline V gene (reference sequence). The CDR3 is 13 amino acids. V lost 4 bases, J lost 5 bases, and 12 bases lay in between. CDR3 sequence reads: CSANYPGHNEQFF. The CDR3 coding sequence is TGCAGTGCTAATTACCCGGGGCACAATGAGCAGTTCTTC.

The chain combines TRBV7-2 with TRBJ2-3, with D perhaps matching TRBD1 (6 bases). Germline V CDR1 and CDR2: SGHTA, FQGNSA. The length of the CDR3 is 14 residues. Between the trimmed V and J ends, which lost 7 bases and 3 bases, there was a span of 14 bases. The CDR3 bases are TGTGCCAGCACCACAGGGCCCCGGACAGATACGCAGTATTTT. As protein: CASTTGPRTDTQYF.

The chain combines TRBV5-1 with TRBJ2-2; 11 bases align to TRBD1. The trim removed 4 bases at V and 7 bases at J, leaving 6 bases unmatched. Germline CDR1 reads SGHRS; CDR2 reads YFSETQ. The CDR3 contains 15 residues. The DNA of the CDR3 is TGCGCCAGCAGCAAGGACAGGGGGCTAGACGGGGAGCTGTTTTTT. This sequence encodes CASSKDRGLDGELFF.

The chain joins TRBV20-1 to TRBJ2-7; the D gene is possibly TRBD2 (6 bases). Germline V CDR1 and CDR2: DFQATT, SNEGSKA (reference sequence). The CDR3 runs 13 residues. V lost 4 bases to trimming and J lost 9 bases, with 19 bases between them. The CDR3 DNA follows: TGCAGTGCTACAGGGTGGGAGGCGGACGGGCAGTACTTC. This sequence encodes CSATGWEADGQYF.

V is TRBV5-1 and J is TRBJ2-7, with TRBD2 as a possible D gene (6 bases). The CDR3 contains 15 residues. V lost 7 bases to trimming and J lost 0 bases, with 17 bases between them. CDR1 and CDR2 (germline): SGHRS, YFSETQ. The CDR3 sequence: CASRTWQGLSYEQYF. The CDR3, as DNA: TGCGCCAGCCGCACATGGCAGGGACTCTCCTACGAGCAGTACTTC.

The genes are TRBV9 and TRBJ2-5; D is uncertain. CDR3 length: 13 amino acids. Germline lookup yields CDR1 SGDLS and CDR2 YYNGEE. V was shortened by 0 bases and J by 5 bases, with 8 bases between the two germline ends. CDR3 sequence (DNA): TGTGCCAGCAGCGTAGTGAACGGGGAGACCCAGTACTTC. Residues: CASSVVNGETQYF.